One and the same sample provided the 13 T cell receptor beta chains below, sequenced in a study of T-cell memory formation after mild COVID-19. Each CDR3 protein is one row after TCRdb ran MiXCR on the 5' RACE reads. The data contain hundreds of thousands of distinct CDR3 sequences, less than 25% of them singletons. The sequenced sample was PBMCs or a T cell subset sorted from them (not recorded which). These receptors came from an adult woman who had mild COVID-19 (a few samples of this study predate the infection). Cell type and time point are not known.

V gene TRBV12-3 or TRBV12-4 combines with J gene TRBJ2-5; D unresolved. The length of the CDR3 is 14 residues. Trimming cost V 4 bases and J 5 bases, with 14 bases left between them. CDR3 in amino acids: CASSSTLGIETQYF. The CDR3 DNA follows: TGTGCCAGCAGTTCCACCTTGGGGATTGAGACCCAGTACTTC.

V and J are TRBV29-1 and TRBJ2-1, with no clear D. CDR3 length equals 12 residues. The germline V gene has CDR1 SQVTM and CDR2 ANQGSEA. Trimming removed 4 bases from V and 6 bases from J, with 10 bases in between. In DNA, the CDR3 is TGCAGCGTTGGCCCTTCGAGCAATGAGCAGTTCTTC. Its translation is CSVGPSSNEQFF.

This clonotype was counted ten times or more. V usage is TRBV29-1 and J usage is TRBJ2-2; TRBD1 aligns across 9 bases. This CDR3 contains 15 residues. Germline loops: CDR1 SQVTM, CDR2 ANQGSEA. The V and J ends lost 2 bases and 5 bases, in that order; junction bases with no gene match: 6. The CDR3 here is CSVENRGQGTGELFF. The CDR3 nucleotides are TGCAGCGTTGAAAACAGGGGGCAAGGAACCGGGGAGCTGTTTTTT.

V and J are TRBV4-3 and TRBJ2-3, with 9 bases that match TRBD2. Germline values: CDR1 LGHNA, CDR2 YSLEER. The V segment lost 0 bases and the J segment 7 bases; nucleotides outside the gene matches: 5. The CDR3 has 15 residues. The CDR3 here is CASSQDRTSANTQYF. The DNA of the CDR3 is TGCGCCAGCAGCCAAGATAGGACTAGCGCGAATACGCAGTATTTT.

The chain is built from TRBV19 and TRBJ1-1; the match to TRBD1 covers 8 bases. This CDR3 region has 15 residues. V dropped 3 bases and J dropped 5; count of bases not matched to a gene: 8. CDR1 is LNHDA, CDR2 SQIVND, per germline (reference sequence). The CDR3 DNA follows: TGTGCCAGTAGTATCCGGACAGGGCAAGGGACTGAAGCTTTCTTT. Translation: CASSIRTGQGTEAFF. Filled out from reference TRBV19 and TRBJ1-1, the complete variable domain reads DGGITQSPKYLFRKEGQNVTLSCEQNLNHDAMYWYRQDPGQGLRLIYYSQIVNDFQKGDIAEGYSVSREKKESFPLTVTSAQKNPTAFYLCASSIRTGQGTEAFFGQGTRLTVV.

CDR3 DNA: TGTGCCAGCCCCGACAGCAACTATGGCTACACCTTC. This translates into CASPDSNYGYTF. This chain connects TRBV13 to TRBJ1-2, with D perhaps matching TRBD1 (5 bases). Germline lookup yields CDR1 PRHDT and CDR2 FYEKMQ (reference sequence). Trimming removed 8 bases at V and 2 bases at J, with 9 bases between. This CDR3 contains 12 residues.

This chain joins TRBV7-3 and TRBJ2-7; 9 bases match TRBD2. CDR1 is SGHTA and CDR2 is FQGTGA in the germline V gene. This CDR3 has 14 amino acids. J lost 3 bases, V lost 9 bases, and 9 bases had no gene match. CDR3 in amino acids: CASAPAGGVYEQYF. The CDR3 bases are TGTGCCAGTGCCCCAGCGGGAGGTGTCTACGAGCAGTACTTC. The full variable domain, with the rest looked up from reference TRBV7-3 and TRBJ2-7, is GAGVSQTPSNKVTEKGKYVELRCDPISGHTALYWYRQSLGQGPEFLIYFQGTGAADDSGLPNDRFFAVRPEGSVSTLKIQRTERGDSAVYLCASAPAGGVYEQYFGPGTRLTVT.

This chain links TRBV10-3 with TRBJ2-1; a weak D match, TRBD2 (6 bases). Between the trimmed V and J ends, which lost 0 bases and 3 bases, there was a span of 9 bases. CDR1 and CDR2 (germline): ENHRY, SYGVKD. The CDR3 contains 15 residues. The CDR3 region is CAISESEGNYNEQFF. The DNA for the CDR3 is TGTGCCATCAGTGAGTCGGAGGGCAACTACAATGAGCAGTTCTTC.

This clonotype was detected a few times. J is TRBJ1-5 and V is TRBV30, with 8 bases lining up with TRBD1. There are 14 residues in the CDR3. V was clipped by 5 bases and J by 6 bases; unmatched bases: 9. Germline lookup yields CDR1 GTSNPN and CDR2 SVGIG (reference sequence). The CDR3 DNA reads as TGTGCCTGGGGGAGGGCAGGGGGCCGTCAGCCCCAGCATTTT. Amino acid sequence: CAWGRAGGRQPQHF.

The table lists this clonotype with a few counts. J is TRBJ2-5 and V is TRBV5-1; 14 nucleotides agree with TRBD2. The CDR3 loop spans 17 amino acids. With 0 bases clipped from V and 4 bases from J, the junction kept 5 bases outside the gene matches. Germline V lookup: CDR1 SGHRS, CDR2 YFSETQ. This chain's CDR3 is CASSLAGLAGEAETQYF. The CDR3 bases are TGCGCCAGCAGCTTGGCGGGACTAGCGGGAGAGGCAGAGACCCAGTACTTC.

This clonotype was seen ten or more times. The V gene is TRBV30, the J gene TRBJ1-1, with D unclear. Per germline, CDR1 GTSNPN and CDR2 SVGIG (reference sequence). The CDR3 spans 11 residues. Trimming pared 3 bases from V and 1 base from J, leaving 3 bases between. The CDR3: CAWRKNTEAFF. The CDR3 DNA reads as TGTGCCTGGAGAAAGAACACTGAAGCTTTCTTT.

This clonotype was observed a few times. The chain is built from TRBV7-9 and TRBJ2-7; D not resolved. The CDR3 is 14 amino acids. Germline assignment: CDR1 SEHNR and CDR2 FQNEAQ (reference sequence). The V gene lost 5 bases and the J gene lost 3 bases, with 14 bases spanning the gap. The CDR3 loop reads CASSPTLAVYEQYF. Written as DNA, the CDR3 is TGTGCCAGCAGCCCAACGCTCGCAGTCTACGAGCAGTACTTC.

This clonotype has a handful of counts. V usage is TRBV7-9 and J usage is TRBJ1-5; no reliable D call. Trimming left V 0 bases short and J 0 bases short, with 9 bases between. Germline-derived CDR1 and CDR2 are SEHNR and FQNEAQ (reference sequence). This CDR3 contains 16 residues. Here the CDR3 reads CASSLARMTSNQPQHF. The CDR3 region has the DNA TGTGCCAGCAGCTTAGCGCGTATGACTAGCAATCAGCCCCAGCATTTT. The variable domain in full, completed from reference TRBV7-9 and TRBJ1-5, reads DTGVSQNPRHKITKRGQNVTFRCDPISEHNRLYWYRQTLGQGPEFLTYFQNEAQLEKSRLLSDRFSAERPKGSFSTLEIQRTEQGDSAMYLCASSLARMTSNQPQHFGDGTRLSIL.